This T cell receptor (beta chain) was documented in a study of T cell responses to AZD1222 COVID-19 vaccine. Regarding this clone: Its target is unknown.

The data were produced by immunoSEQ multiplex PCR, yet TCRdb's version contains in-frame clones alone and is incomplete. The repertoire includes about 120,000 clones, around 90% of them detected once, and around a tenth sits in the top ten. V lost 2 bases to trimming and J lost 2 bases; unmatched junction nucleotides: 3. The CDR3 runs to 15 residues. Looked up from germline, CDR1 is SGHRS and CDR2 is YFSETQ. Study results and limitations: It was only after the peak T cell response that any repertoires were sampled. Unmutated regions of variants are reportedly targeted by nearly half of spike-specific TCRs. Donor demographics were predominantly white British with a female majority; clonal diversity may be underestimated.

V usage is TRBV5-1 and J usage is TRBJ1-5, with TRBD1 matching 8 bases. The receptor was isolated from an adult in good health. Sequenced here: peripheral blood, sampled on day 0 of AZD1222 vaccination. CDR3 residues: CASSLQGGGNQPQHF. The DNA for the CDR3 is TGCGCCAGCAGCTTACAGGGGGGTGGCAATCAGCCCCAGCATTTT.